This T cell receptor beta chain came from a study of OX40 agonist ivuxolimab in advanced cancers. Overall study results and limits: There was clonal expansion of CD4+ and CD8+ blood T cells by week 6 at 0.1 to 3.0 mg/kg. Part of the nonresponder group also had normalized T-cell clonal expansion that was low.

About this clone: What it recognizes is unknown.

Autoimmune disease history or systemic immunosuppression led to patient exclusion. Sampling times: baseline, cycle 4 day 1, cycle 7 day 1. The V gene lost 7 bases and the J gene lost 0 bases, with 6 bases spanning the gap. The germline V gene encodes CDR1 SGHTS and CDR2 YDEGEE. This CDR3 has 12 residues. Here immunoSEQ multiplex PCR was the method, and the copy in TCRdb shows in-frame clones only, minus some. This table has about 78,000 clones, roughly 93% appearing once. V gene TRBV5-8 combines with J gene TRBJ2-3; D gene uncertain. The source of this sequence is an adult with an advanced solid tumor such as melanoma, head and neck, liver or kidney cancer. The sequences come from CD4+ or CD8+ T cells sorted from blood, collected in a trial of the OX40 agonist ivuxolimab. CDR3 sequence: CASDGSTDTQYF. DNA for the CDR3: TGTGCCAGCGACGGTAGCACAGATACGCAGTATTTT.